The clone carrying this T cell receptor beta chain was found many times. This entry belongs to a study of T cells in Graves' hyperthyroidism and ophthalmopathy. Whole-study context: Peripheral blood samples were taken at initial diagnosis, prior to any treatment.

Any patient presenting with uncontrolled infection, other autoimmune disease, pregnancy or lactation was left out. Amplified TCR beta CDR3 regions came from RNA transcripts. Primed by the HTBI set, a first-round RT-PCR was run on the TCR CDR3. Using its own MiXCR run on the multiplex PCR reads, TCRdb lists one record per CDR3 protein. The data contain fewer than 450,000 distinct CDR3 sequences, 11% to 15% of them singletons. CDR1 is SGDLS and CDR2 is YYNGEE in the germline V gene. CDR3 size: 16 residues. V lost 3 bases and J lost 2; bases outside the gene matches: 1. The chain carries TRBV9 and TRBJ2-1, with TRBD2 matching 14 bases. The sequencing sample was made of blood. The clonotype was recovered from a man aged 50 or older with Graves' ophthalmopathy. CDR3 DNA sequence: TGTGCCAGCAGCGGGGGACTAGCGGGAGCCTACAATGAGCAGTTCTTC. It is translated as CASSGGLAGAYNEQFF.